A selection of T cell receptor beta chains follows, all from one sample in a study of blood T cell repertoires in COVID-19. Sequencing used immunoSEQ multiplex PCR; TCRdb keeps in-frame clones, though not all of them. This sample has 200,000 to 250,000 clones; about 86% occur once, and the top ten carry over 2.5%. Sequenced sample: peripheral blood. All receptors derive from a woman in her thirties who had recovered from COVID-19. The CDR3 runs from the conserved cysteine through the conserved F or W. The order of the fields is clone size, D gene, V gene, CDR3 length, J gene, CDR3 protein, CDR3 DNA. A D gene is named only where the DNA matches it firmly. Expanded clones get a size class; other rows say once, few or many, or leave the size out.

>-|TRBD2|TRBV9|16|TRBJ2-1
CASSVNSGSSYNEQFF
TGTGCCAGCAGCGTGAATAGCGGGAGCTCCTACAATGAGCAGTTCTTC
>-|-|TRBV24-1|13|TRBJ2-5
CATSLTGQETQYF
TGTGCCACCTCCCTGACAGGCCAAGAGACCCAGTACTTC
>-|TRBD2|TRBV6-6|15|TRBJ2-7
CASSFGLASSYEQYF
TGTGCCAGCAGTTTCGGACTAGCGTCCTCCTACGAGCAGTACTTC
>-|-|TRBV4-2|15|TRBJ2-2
CASSQVRVVSGELFF
TGTGCCAGCAGCCAAGTCAGGGTTGTGAGCGGGGAGCTGTTTTTT
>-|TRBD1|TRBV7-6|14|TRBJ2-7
CASSPGTGKGEQYF
TGTGCCAGCAGTCCCGGGACAGGAAAAGGCGAGCAGTACTTC
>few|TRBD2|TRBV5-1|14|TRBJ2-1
CASFSGSPGNEQFF
TGCGCCAGCTTTAGCGGGAGTCCGGGCAATGAGCAGTTCTTC
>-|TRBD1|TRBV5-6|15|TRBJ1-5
CASSTGQEVNQPQHF
TGTGCCAGCAGCACTGGACAGGAGGTCAATCAGCCCCAGCATTTT
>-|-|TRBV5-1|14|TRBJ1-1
CASSFAPRNTEAFF
TGCGCCAGCAGCTTTGCCCCCAGGAACACTGAAGCTTTCTTT
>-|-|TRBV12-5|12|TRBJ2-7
CASGLGPSEQYF
TGTGCTAGTGGTTTGGGGCCCTCGGAGCAGTACTTC
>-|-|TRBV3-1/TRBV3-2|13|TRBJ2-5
CASSQLAVETQYF
TGTGCCAGCAGCCAACTAGCAGTGGAGACCCAGTACTTC
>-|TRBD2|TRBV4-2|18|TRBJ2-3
CASSQGLAGGSFTDTQYF
TGTGCCAGCAGCCAAGGCCTAGCGGGAGGGTCATTCACAGATACGCAGTATTTT
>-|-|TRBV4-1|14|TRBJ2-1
CASSQGLSYNEQFF
TGCGCCAGCAGCCAAGGTCTATCCTACAATGAGCAGTTCTTC
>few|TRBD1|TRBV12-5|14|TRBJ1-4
CASGTGGTNEKLFF
TGTGCTAGTGGTACAGGGGGCACAAATGAAAAACTGTTTTTT
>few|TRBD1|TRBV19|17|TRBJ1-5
CASSILTGQGGNQPQHF
TGTGCCAGTAGTATACTTACGGGACAGGGGGGCAATCAGCCCCAGCATTTT
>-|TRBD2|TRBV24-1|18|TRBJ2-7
CATSDRGNLAGDPHEQYF
TGTGCCACCAGTGATAGAGGGAATCTAGCGGGAGATCCCCACGAGCAGTACTTC
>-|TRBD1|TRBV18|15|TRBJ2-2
CASSPLEQGSGELFF
TGTGCCAGCTCACCACTCGAACAGGGGTCCGGGGAGCTGTTTTTT